This TCR beta chain emerged from a study of cytomegalovirus exposure and HLA in healthy donors. Note on this clone: The antigen remains unidentified.

Per germline, CDR1 SGHDT and CDR2 YYEEEE. The CDR3 is 15 residues long. V lost 4 bases, J lost 4 bases, and 15 bases lay in between. PCR used 60 Vbeta primers and 13 Jbeta primers. The assay was immunoSEQ multiplex PCR, and TCRdb's table has in-frame clones only and misses some. The data hold under 200,000 clones, with 65% to 85% observed a single time. Findings and caveats of the study: In a later analysis, a missense DCLRE1C variant was linked to TCR beta V- and J-gene trimming.

The J gene is TRBJ2-1, the V gene TRBV5-6; maybe TRBD1 (6 bases). The TCR was taken from a woman aged 50 to 60 in good health and CMV-seropositive. Input material: PBMCs. CDR3 nucleotides: TGTGCCAGCAGCATTCCGGGACAAGGTTACAATGAGCAGTTCTTC. Translating it yields CASSIPGQGYNEQFF.